This entry lists 18 T cell receptor beta chains sequenced from one sample in a study of patients and donors after allogeneic stem cell transplantation. Using its own MiXCR run on the RT-PCR reads, TCRdb lists one record per CDR3 protein. The table shows around 240,000 distinct CDR3 sequences, with less than 15% occurring only once. The source material was blood, either unsorted or a sorted T cell fraction (not recorded which). These receptors were taken from a human donor who was either an allogeneic HSCT recipient or a stem cell or donor lymphocyte infusion donor (not recorded which). It is not recorded whose cells these are; they may come from a transplant donor.

This clonotype has just a few counts. This chain uses TRBV9 with TRBJ2-2; D gene uncertain. This CDR3 region has 15 residues. Germline CDR1 reads SGDLS; CDR2 reads YYNGEE. Trimming pared 2 bases from V and 4 bases from J, leaving 12 bases between. CDR3 bases: TGTGCCAGCAGCGTCCTACGCGAGGTCACCGGGGAGCTGTTTTTT. Protein: CASSVLREVTGELFF.

With respect to this clonotype: This could be a read error, since a much larger clone is one nucleotide away. V is TRBV12-3 or TRBV12-4 and J is TRBJ2-1, with no clear D. Trimming took off 6 bases at V and 4 bases at J, with 16 bases between the two ends. This CDR3 contains 15 residues. Here the CDR3 DNA reads TGTGCCAGCAGCCAGGCTAGAGTCCGATACAATGAGCAGTTCTTC. Translated, it gives CASSQARVRYNEQFF.

This clonotype was found many times. The J gene is TRBJ2-1, the V gene TRBV7-8, with D possibly being TRBD2 (6 bases). Germline V gene sequence: CDR1 SGHVS, CDR2 FQNEAQ. The CDR3 has 15 residues. V lost 5 bases to trimming and J lost 4 bases, with 15 bases between them. DNA of the CDR3: TGTGCCAGCAGCCCATCCGGGACTTTTTACAATGAGCAGTTCTTC. As protein: CASSPSGTFYNEQFF.

This clonotype has only a few counts. The J gene is TRBJ2-5, the V gene TRBV7-9, with D perhaps TRBD2 (5 bases). The V end was cut by 0 bases, the J end by 5 bases, with 16 bases between. From germline, CDR1 is SEHNR and CDR2 FQNEAQ (reference sequence). The CDR3 is made up of 16 amino acids. The chain's CDR3 is CASSLAQDWRWETQYF. For the CDR3, the DNA is TGTGCCAGCAGCTTAGCCCAGGACTGGCGTTGGGAGACCCAGTACTTC.

This clonotype has at least ten counts. V usage is TRBV11-2 and J usage is TRBJ2-3; perhaps D is TRBD1 or TRBD2 (5 bases each). Germline CDR1 and CDR2: SGHAT and FQNNGV. V shed 1 base and J shed 1 base, with 21 bases lying between them. The CDR3 covers 19 residues. CDR3: CASSLVGVPGRMGTDTQYF. CDR3 sequence (DNA): TGTGCCAGCAGCTTAGTGGGGGTTCCAGGGCGGATGGGCACAGATACGCAGTATTTT. The variable domain in full, with the rest retrieved from reference TRBV11-2 and TRBJ2-3, is EAGVAQSPRYKIIEKRQSVAFWCNPISGHATLYWYQQILGQGPKLLIQFQNNGVVDDSQLPKDRFSAERLKGVDSTLKIQPAKLEDSAVYLCASSLVGVPGRMGTDTQYFGPGTRLTVL.

This clonotype was counted many times. The chain joins TRBV5-1 to TRBJ1-1, with D unclear. Trimming took off 0 bases at V and 4 bases at J, with 10 bases between the two ends. Germline V CDR1 and CDR2: SGHRS, YFSETQ. The CDR3 covers 14 residues. Here the CDR3 reads CASSLGGVSTEAFF. In nucleotides, the CDR3 is TGCGCCAGCAGCTTGGGCGGGGTGAGCACTGAAGCTTTCTTT.

This clonotype has a count of ten or more. This chain connects TRBV29-1 to TRBJ2-3, with D perhaps assigned TRBD1 or TRBD2 (6 bases each). The CDR3 runs to 10 residues. CDR1 and CDR2 from the germline V gene are SQVTM and ANQGSEA. The V and J ends lost 7 bases and 6 bases respectively, with 8 bases between them. CDR3 nucleotides: TGCAGCGGAGGGGGGGATACGCAGTATTTT. Translation: CSGGGDTQYF.

This clonotype was recorded many times. DNA of the CDR3: TGCGCCAGCCATACAGGGGCAACTAATGAAAAACTGTTTTTT. This encodes CASHTGATNEKLFF. This chain uses TRBV5-1 with TRBJ1-4; 7 nucleotides align to TRBD1. Germline CDR1 and CDR2: SGHRS and YFSETQ. The CDR3 extends over 14 amino acids. V lost 7 bases, J lost 0 bases, and 3 bases stayed unmatched.

This chain links TRBV6-2 or TRBV6-3 with TRBJ1-2; maybe TRBD1 (6 bases). Trimming removed 2 bases at V and 7 bases at J, with 20 bases between. This CDR3 is 16 amino acids long. CDR1 is MNHEY, CDR2 SVGEGT, per germline. The CDR3 sequence: CASSYREGGAVVGYTF. The CDR3 DNA follows: TGTGCCAGCAGTTACCGGGAGGGGGGCGCCGTAGTTGGCTACACCTTC.

Ten or more counts support this clonotype. V and J are TRBV11-1 and TRBJ2-1; D is perhaps TRBD2 (6 bases). This CDR3 is 18 amino acids long. With 8 bases removed from V and 0 bases from J, the gap between germline ends came to 23 bases. The germline CDR1 and CDR2 sequences are SGHAT and FQDESV (reference sequence). The chain's CDR3 is CASQRARVRGSSYNEQFF. CDR3 in DNA: TGTGCCAGCCAACGGGCCCGGGTGCGGGGTAGCTCCTACAATGAGCAGTTCTTC.

This clonotype turned up a few times. The chain is built from TRBV20-1 and TRBJ2-3; possible D gene TRBD1, 6 bases. V was shortened by 0 bases and J by 0 bases, with 7 bases between the two germline ends. The CDR3 length is 14 residues. Germline V gene lookup returns CDR1 DFQATT and CDR2 SNEGSKA (reference sequence). For the CDR3, the DNA is TGCAGTGCTAGAGATACAGGGAGCACAGATACGCAGTATTTT. Translated: CSARDTGSTDTQYF.

This clonotype was observed many times. This chain joins TRBV7-2 and TRBJ2-7, with D possibly matching TRBD2 (5 bases). The V gene lost 1 base and the J gene lost 0 bases, with 13 bases spanning the gap. CDR1 SGHTA and CDR2 FQGNSA come from the germline V gene. The CDR3 is 16 residues long. DNA of the CDR3: TGTGCCAGCAGCTTAGATCCGGGGTTAAGCTCCTACGAGCAGTACTTC. Amino acids: CASSLDPGLSSYEQYF.

CDR3 sequence: CASSQGAWVGRLAEASRQETQYF. The CDR3 DNA follows: TGTGCCAGCAGCCAAGGGGCTTGGGTCGGGCGACTAGCGGAGGCATCGCGGCAAGAGACCCAGTACTTC. V usage is TRBV4-2 and J usage is TRBJ2-5; 9 nucleotides align to TRBD2. Trimming removed 1 base from V and 2 bases from J; junction bases left unmatched: 26. The CDR3 sequence is 23 residues long. The germline CDR1 and CDR2 sequences are LGHNA and YNFKEQ.

This clonotype was seen at least ten times. This chain joins TRBV5-1 and TRBJ1-2; D unclear. The CDR3 length is 20 residues. In germline, CDR1 is SGHRS, CDR2 YFSETQ. Between the trimmed V and J ends, which lost 0 bases and 0 bases, there was a span of 24 bases. The CDR3 DNA follows: TGCGCCAGCAGCTTGGGATTCGGATTGGAACGGGCGTCAACTAACTATGGCTACACCTTC. Its translation is CASSLGFGLERASTNYGYTF.

This clonotype occurred many times. The chain uses TRBV2 and TRBJ1-1, with D possibly TRBD1 on 6 matching bases. The V end lost 7 bases, the J end lost 0 bases, and 12 bases lay between the germline ends. Germline CDR1 reads SNHLY; CDR2 reads FYNNEI. The CDR3 covers 14 residues. Here the CDR3 reads CASIFDRLNTEAFF. CDR3 bases: TGTGCCAGCATTTTTGACAGGCTGAACACTGAAGCTTTCTTT.

The rearrangement joins TRBV7-2 to TRBJ2-1; 8 bases agree with TRBD2. Germline V gene lookup returns CDR1 SGHTA and CDR2 FQGNSA. With V trimmed by 5 bases and J by 3 bases, 9 bases remained unmatched. The CDR3 is made up of 16 amino acids. For the CDR3, the DNA is TGTGCCAGCAGCCCAAACGCTGCGGGGGGCTACAATGAGCAGTTCTTC. It translates to CASSPNAAGGYNEQFF.

Only a few counts were recorded for this clonotype. This chain joins TRBV6-5 and TRBJ1-2; tentatively, D is TRBD1 (5 bases). Germline V gene data show CDR1 as MNHEY and CDR2 as SVGAGI. Trimming took 2 bases from V and 0 from J, leaving 10 bases between them. The CDR3 is 15 residues long. CDR3 sequence (DNA): TGTGCCAGCAGTTACGGGGCACAGACTAACTATGGCTACACCTTC. It codes for CASSYGAQTNYGYTF.

V and J are TRBV20-1 and TRBJ1-5; the match to TRBD1 covers 11 bases. Trimming took 2 bases from V and 6 from J; bases not matched to a gene: 3. Germline loops: CDR1 DFQATT, CDR2 SNEGSKA (reference sequence). The CDR3 totals 14 residues. This CDR3 reads CSARIGTGGQPQHF. The CDR3 DNA reads TGCAGTGCTAGAATAGGGACAGGGGGTCAGCCCCAGCATTTT.